This section outlines one TCR beta chain sequence together with its context. Its antigen is undetermined. The data are from a study of cytomegalovirus exposure and HLA in healthy donors. The study, taken as a whole, reports: CMV serostatus was the only immune exposure information that was available.

Germline CDR1 and CDR2: LNHDA and SQIVND (reference sequence). Between the trimmed V and J ends, which lost 6 bases and 5 bases, there was a span of 12 bases. The CDR3 loop spans 13 amino acids. Both 60 Vbeta primers and 13 Jbeta primers went into the PCR. TCRdb keeps only in-frame clones here, not all; method: immunoSEQ multiplex PCR. The sample lists 40,000 or so clones, approximately 86% occurring once. Source material: PBMCs. This TCR was sampled from a woman between 35 and 50 years old in good health and CMV-seropositive. V and J are TRBV19 and TRBJ2-3; D might be TRBD1 (6 bases). The CDR3 sequence is CASRKQGIDTQYF. The CDR3, as DNA: TGTGCCAGTAGAAAACAGGGCATAGATACGCAGTATTTT.